The 11 T cell receptor beta chains below were found in one sample sequenced in a study of T cell responses to AZD1222 COVID-19 vaccine (dated by TCRdb to about 2021). The method behind the library was the immunoSEQ multiplex PCR assay. The table was pulled from immuneACCESS by TCRdb, which kept in-frame rearrangements only. Such tables lose some clones; where checked, under half of the loss comes from unresolved V genes, and the rest has no known cause. Across this sample there are around 160,000 clones, with around nine tenths seen only once. The ten largest account for 4% to 6% of the sample. Per the publication, the time point label means: baseline before first vaccination. This specimen was peripheral blood, taken on day 0 of AZD1222 vaccination. The receptors were sampled from an adult in good health.

This clone has a single count. The chain combines TRBV5-1 with TRBJ2-7; 9 nucleotides line up with TRBD1. CDR3 size: 15 residues. The V and J ends lost 4 bases and 5 bases, in that order; junction bases with no gene match: 10. The germline V gene encodes CDR1 SGHRS and CDR2 YFSETQ. CDR3 bases: TGCGCCAGCAGCCTGGCCGGGACAGGGTACAACGAGCAGTACTTC. This gives the protein CASSLAGTGYNEQYF.

V gene TRBV11-2 combines with J gene TRBJ2-7, with 8 nucleotides matching TRBD2. V shed 5 bases and J 2 bases; nucleotides not matched to a gene: 11. Germline V gene lookup returns CDR1 SGHAT and CDR2 FQNNGV. The CDR3 length is 16 residues. For the CDR3, the DNA is TGTGCCAGCAGCCGACGGGGGGGATTCGTGACCTACGAGCAGTACTTC. It codes for CASSRRGGFVTYEQYF.

The V and J genes are TRBV2 and TRBJ1-4; possible D gene TRBD1, 6 bases. Germline V lookup: CDR1 SNHLY, CDR2 FYNNEI. The CDR3 extends over 16 amino acids. Trimming left V 8 bases short and J 2 bases short, with 18 bases between. Here the CDR3 reads CASVQPKQGTNEKLFF. DNA for the CDR3: TGTGCCAGCGTTCAACCCAAACAGGGCACTAATGAAAAACTGTTTTTT. The entire variable domain, with the rest obtained from reference TRBV2 and TRBJ1-4, is as follows: EPEVTQTPSHQVTQMGQEVILRCVPISNHLYFYWYRQILGQKVEFLVSFYNNEISEKSEIFDDQFSVERPDGSNFTLKIRSTKLEDSAMYFCASVQPKQGTNEKLFFGSGTQLSVL.

The chain employs TRBV10-3 and TRBJ2-7; no reliable D call. Trimming pared 3 bases from V and 3 bases from J, leaving 3 bases between. The CDR3 covers 11 residues. From germline, CDR1 is ENHRY and CDR2 SYGVKD. Here the CDR3 DNA reads TGTGCCATCAGTGACTACTACGAGCAGTACTTC. This codes for CAISDYYEQYF.

The chain couples TRBV11-1 to TRBJ1-3; a weak D match, TRBD1 (6 bases). Trimming cost V 6 bases and J 0 bases, with 12 bases left between them. From germline, CDR1 is SGHAT and CDR2 FQDESV (reference sequence). There are 15 residues in the CDR3. In DNA form, the CDR3 reads TGTGCCAGCAGACGCGGACAGTTCTCTGGAAACACCATATATTTT. Its protein product is CASRRGQFSGNTIYF.

The V gene is TRBV6-2 or TRBV6-3, the J gene TRBJ1-1, with 9 bases that match TRBD1. The CDR3 runs to 13 residues. Unmatched junction bases numbered 10, after V lost 6 bases and J lost 11 bases. CDR1 and CDR2 (germline): MNHEY, SVGEGT. The CDR3 DNA reads TGTGCCAGCAGCCAAACCCAAGGACAGGGGGCTTTCTTT. As protein: CASSQTQGQGAFF.

This rearrangement joins TRBV15 to TRBJ2-1; D is perhaps TRBD2 (6 bases). Germline V lookup: CDR1 LNHNV, CDR2 YYDKDF (reference sequence). This CDR3 has 15 residues. V lost 0 bases and J lost 14, with 20 bases in between. The CDR3 loop is CATSRERDFLSMEFF. In DNA form, the CDR3 reads TGTGCCACCAGCAGAGAGCGGGACTTCCTATCGATGGAGTTCTTC.

J is TRBJ1-5 and V is TRBV7-9, with D unresolved. The CDR3 consists of 12 residues. Germline CDR1 SEHNR, CDR2 FQNEAQ (reference sequence). With 3 bases removed from V and 5 bases from J, the gap between germline ends came to 5 bases. The CDR3 DNA follows: TGTGCCAGCAGCTTCCTGGATCAGCCCCAGCATTTT. This translates into CASSFLDQPQHF.

The V and J genes are TRBV5-4 and TRBJ2-7; D is undetermined. CDR3 length: 14 amino acids. Looked up from germline, CDR1 is SGHNT and CDR2 is YYREEE (reference sequence). V was shortened by 1 base and J by 3 bases, with 11 bases between the two germline ends. In DNA form, the CDR3 reads TGTGCCAGCAGCTTGTCTATAGTAGACTACGAGCAGTACTTC. It specifies CASSLSIVDYEQYF.

The rearrangement joins TRBV7-6 to TRBJ1-4, with 10 bases fitting TRBD1. This CDR3 comprises 16 residues. V shed 6 bases and J 7 bases; nucleotides not matched to a gene: 11. Germline V lookup: CDR1 SGHVS, CDR2 FNYEAQ. The CDR3 protein is CASSQRQGAGSEKLFF. CDR3 DNA: TGTGCCAGCAGTCAACGACAGGGGGCGGGAAGTGAAAAACTGTTTTTT.

The chain joins TRBV15 to TRBJ2-5; no firm D call. Germline V CDR1 and CDR2: LNHNV, YYDKDF (reference sequence). The CDR3 spans 13 residues. V lost 4 bases to trimming and J lost 0 bases, with 6 bases between them. The CDR3 DNA follows: TGTGCCACCAGCATCGTGTACCAAGAGACCCAGTACTTC. This codes for CATSIVYQETQYF.